Below, 21 T cell receptor beta chains from the same sample are listed, as sequenced in a study of patients and donors after allogeneic stem cell transplantation. TCRdb re-analysed the RT-PCR reads in MiXCR, keeping a single row per CDR3 protein. The table has about a million distinct CDR3 sequences, about 20% seen once. Sequenced material: blood, either unsorted or a sorted T cell fraction (not recorded which). These TCRs come from a human donor who was either an allogeneic HSCT recipient or a stem cell or donor lymphocyte infusion donor (not recorded which). It is not recorded whose cells these are; they may come from a transplant donor.

The rearrangement uses TRBV20-1 and TRBJ2-7; D call uncertain. The CDR3 is 15 amino acids. Germline values: CDR1 DFQATT, CDR2 SNEGSKA (reference sequence). V was shortened by 0 bases and J by 2 bases, with 14 bases between the two germline ends. In DNA form, the CDR3 reads TGCAGTGCTAGAGACCCTCTGGCCGTGCCCTACGAGCAGTACTTC. Its translation is CSARDPLAVPYEQYF.

The J gene is TRBJ2-1, the V gene TRBV20-1; a weak D match, TRBD1 (6 bases). This CDR3 comprises 14 residues. The ends were cut back, 0 bases at V and 9 bases at J, with 15 bases in the middle. Germline CDR1 and CDR2: DFQATT and SNEGSKA (reference sequence). CDR3 sequence (DNA): TGCAGTGCTAGAGAGGGAACAGGGTTTACTGAGCAGTTCTTC. Translating gives CSAREGTGFTEQFF.

This clonotype was detected a few times. This rearrangement joins TRBV30 to TRBJ2-1, with 7 bases lining up with TRBD1. The CDR3 is 12 amino acids. Germline trimming cut 1 base from V and 8 bases from J; bases unmatched to any gene: 2. Germline V gene data show CDR1 as GTSNPN and CDR2 as SVGIG (reference sequence). The CDR3 DNA reads as TGTGCCTGGAGTGGACAGGGTCATGAGCAGTTCTTC. Its translation: CAWSGQGHEQFF.

CDR3 region: CSTRLRAAGRTDTQYF. The CDR3 DNA is TGCAGTACACGATTGCGCGCCGCCGGACGGACAGATACGCAGTATTTT. The V call is TRBV20-1, the J call TRBJ2-3; D not resolved. CDR3 length: 16 amino acids. The ends were cut back, 8 bases at V and 3 bases at J, with 24 bases in the middle. CDR1 is DFQATT and CDR2 is SNEGSKA in the germline V gene (reference sequence).

This clonotype was observed a few times. This chain uses TRBV20-1 with TRBJ2-1; 7 bases agree with TRBD1. V was pared by 2 bases and J by 1 base, with 8 bases of the junction left unmatched. This CDR3 comprises 16 residues. Germline values: CDR1 DFQATT, CDR2 SNEGSKA (reference sequence). CDR3 bases: TGCAGTGCTAGAAGGGACAGCACTAATTCCTACAATGAGCAGTTCTTC. The encoded protein is CSARRDSTNSYNEQFF.

This clonotype was seen a few times. The genes are TRBV7-9 and TRBJ2-7; 8 bases are shared with TRBD2. Germline lookup yields CDR1 SEHNR and CDR2 FQNEAQ (reference sequence). The CDR3 covers 15 residues. V trimming: 5 bases; J trimming: 3 bases; junction bases outside the gene matches: 9. The DNA of the CDR3 is TGTGCCAGCAGCCATCTAGCGGGTTCACTCTACGAGCAGTACTTC. Protein sequence: CASSHLAGSLYEQYF.

A few counts support this clonotype. This sequence joins TRBV5-1 and TRBJ2-2; maybe TRBD1 (6 bases). Per the germline V gene, CDR1 is SGHRS and CDR2 is YFSETQ. With 1 base removed from V and 3 bases from J, the gap between germline ends came to 10 bases. The CDR3 spans 15 residues. This chain's CDR3 is CASSLMSGDTGELFF. In nucleotides, the CDR3 is TGCGCCAGCAGCTTGATGTCAGGGGACACCGGGGAGCTGTTTTTT. Variable domain in full (rest from reference TRBV5-1 and TRBJ2-2): KAGVTQTPRYLIKTRGQQVTLSCSPISGHRSVSWYQQTPGQGLQFLFEYFSETQRNKGNFPGRFSGRQFSNSRSEMNVSTLELGDSALYLCASSLMSGDTGELFFGEGSRLTVL.

At least ten counts were recorded for this clonotype. The chain carries TRBV29-1 and TRBJ2-5; 8 bases map to TRBD1. CDR3 length equals 12 residues. Germline V gene data show CDR1 as SQVTM and CDR2 as ANQGSEA. V dropped 8 bases and J dropped 5; count of bases not matched to a gene: 7. CDR3 nucleotide sequence: TGCAGCTTCGGACAGGGTGGTGAGACCCAGTACTTC. Translation: CSFGQGGETQYF.

The CDR3 nucleotides read TGTGCCAGCAGCGCCAACAGCGGGAGGGCCGGTGAGCAGTTCTTC. This encodes CASSANSGRAGEQFF. This sequence joins TRBV7-7 and TRBJ2-1; 10 bases are shared with TRBD2. This CDR3 spans 15 amino acids. J was trimmed by 9 bases and V by 5 bases; bases with no gene match: 10. CDR1 and CDR2 from the germline V gene are SSHAT and FNYEAQ (reference sequence).

This chain joins TRBV5-1 and TRBJ2-1; the match to TRBD2 covers 14 bases. CDR1 SGHRS and CDR2 YFSETQ come from the germline V gene. J gave up 9 bases and V 0 bases, and 5 bases lay outside the gene matches. The CDR3 is 16 amino acids. The CDR3 coding sequence is TGCGCCAGCAGCTTGGGGGGGACTAGCGGGAGTTTTGAGCAGTTCTTC. As protein: CASSLGGTSGSFEQFF.

This clonotype came up a few times. This chain links TRBV12-3 or TRBV12-4 with TRBJ1-2, with D possibly TRBD1 on 6 matching bases. V gave up 10 bases and J gave up 4 bases, with 22 bases separating them. There are 15 residues in the CDR3. The CDR3 reads CAILLEPGHLYGYTF. The CDR3 DNA is TGTGCCATCCTTCTCGAACCGGGACATCTCTATGGCTACACCTTC.

The chain combines TRBV7-9 with TRBJ2-7; D is ambiguous. Germline CDR1 is SEHNR and CDR2 is FQNEAQ (reference sequence). CDR3 length: 13 residues. Trimming removed 5 bases at V and 4 bases at J, with 12 bases between. CDR3 bases: TGTGCCAGCAGCCCTACCACCCGGTACGAGCAGTACTTC. Its translation is CASSPTTRYEQYF.

The gene calls are TRBV6-4 and TRBJ2-3; 7 nucleotides agree with TRBD2. The CDR3 totals 15 residues. V trimming: 4 bases; J trimming: 4 bases; junction bases outside the gene matches: 8. Germline V gene lookup returns CDR1 MRHNA and CDR2 SNTAGT. The CDR3 DNA reads as TGTGCCAGCAGTGGGGGCGGGGGTGCTTCAGATACGCAGTATTTT. Protein product: CASSGGGGASDTQYF.

The chain employs TRBV13 and TRBJ2-7; 10 bases match TRBD2. The CDR3 runs 15 residues. V was pared by 5 bases and J by 3 bases, with 7 bases of the junction left unmatched. Germline V gene lookup returns CDR1 PRHDT and CDR2 FYEKMQ (reference sequence). The CDR3 loop is CASSQKREGLYEQYF. CDR3 in DNA: TGTGCCAGCAGCCAGAAGCGGGAGGGACTCTACGAGCAGTACTTC.

J is TRBJ2-7 and V is TRBV7-8; no clear D gene. The CDR3 contains 15 residues. Germline-derived CDR1 and CDR2 are SGHVS and FQNEAQ. Between the trimmed V and J ends, which lost 2 bases and 3 bases, there was a span of 14 bases. The CDR3 here is CASSLFRGSSYEQYF. The CDR3 nucleotides are TGTGCCAGCAGCTTATTTCGTGGTAGCAGCTACGAGCAGTACTTC. The full variable domain, in which reference TRBV7-8 and TRBJ2-7 provide the parts outside the CDR3, is GAGVSQSPRYKVAKRGQDVALRCDPISGHVSLFWYQQALGQGPEFLTYFQNEAQLDKSGLPSDRFFAERPEGSVSTLKIQRTQQEDSAVYLCASSLFRGSSYEQYFGPGTRLTVT.

The chain is built from TRBV6-2 or TRBV6-3 and TRBJ1-5, with D uncertain. Germline V gene data show CDR1 as MNHEY and CDR2 as SVGEGT. This CDR3 region has 14 residues. V lost 2 bases and J 1 base, leaving 6 bases between the germline ends. CDR3 in amino acids: CASSYGVSNQPQHF. CDR3 DNA sequence: TGTGCCAGCAGTTACGGGGTAAGCAATCAGCCCCAGCATTTT.

This clonotype was seen a few times. The V and J genes are TRBV15 and TRBJ1-1, with D maybe TRBD1 (6 bases). Germline V gene sequence: CDR1 LNHNV, CDR2 YYDKDF (reference sequence). This CDR3 region has 16 residues. V was pared by 6 bases and J by 5 bases, with 22 bases between. DNA for the CDR3: TGTGCCACCAGGGACCCTCAAGGGGGGGCGCTTACTGAAGCTTTCTTT. As protein: CATRDPQGGALTEAFF. The full variable domain, its missing parts supplied by reference TRBV15 and TRBJ1-1, is DAMVIQNPRYQVTQFGKPVTLSCSQTLNHNVMYWYQQKSSQAPKLLFHYYDKDFNNEADTPDNFQSRRPNTSFCFLDIRSPGLGDTAMYLCATRDPQGGALTEAFFGQGTRLTVV.

The genes are TRBV6-5 and TRBJ1-1; no firm D call. The CDR3 is made up of 15 amino acids. The germline V and J ends were trimmed by 1 base and 4 bases, with 13 bases remaining between them. In germline, CDR1 is MNHEY, CDR2 SVGAGI. CDR3 nucleotides: TGTGCCAGCAGTTACTGGACCGGGCGGGCCACTGAAGCTTTCTTT. Encoded protein: CASSYWTGRATEAFF.

The sample holds a few counts of this clonotype. The chain has TRBV7-8 and TRBJ2-2; TRBD1 matches 10 bases. V dropped 5 bases and J dropped 7; count of bases not matched to a gene: 7. CDR1 SGHVS and CDR2 FQNEAQ come from the germline V gene. The CDR3 runs 15 residues. The CDR3 protein is CASSLGTGDIGELFF. As DNA, the CDR3 is TGTGCCAGCAGCCTCGGGACAGGGGATATCGGGGAGCTGTTTTTT.

In its sample, this clonotype was seen a few times. The V call is TRBV24-1, the J call TRBJ1-2; unclear D gene. V lost 2 bases, J lost 4 bases, and 13 bases lay in between. This CDR3 is built from 15 residues. Germline V CDR1 and CDR2: KGHDR, SFDVKD. The CDR3 DNA sequence: TGTGCCACCAGTGATTACCTGGCGGGTAGCTATGGCTACACCTTC. As protein: CATSDYLAGSYGYTF.

This rearrangement joins TRBV7-2 to TRBJ1-4; a weak D match, TRBD1 (6 bases). Germline CDR1 SGHTA, CDR2 FQGNSA. Trimming cost V 2 bases and J 4 bases, with 11 bases left between them. The CDR3 sequence is 15 residues long. The CDR3 region is CASSLIGGGNEKLFF. The CDR3 DNA reads as TGTGCCAGCAGCTTAATTGGAGGGGGTAATGAAAAACTGTTTTTT.